This entry features one TCR beta chain sequence. V was pared by 7 bases and J by 7 bases, with 17 bases between. The CDR3 covers 13 residues. Per germline, CDR1 SGHNT and CDR2 YYREEE (reference sequence). The data stem from a study of glioma-infiltrating T cells after dendritic cell vaccination. Libraries were prepared by immunoSEQ multiplex PCR; TCRdb keeps only in-frame clonotypes and omits some of them. The repertoire has roughly 96,000 clones, 75% to 85% of them found once; the top ten carry 6%. The J gene is TRBJ1-2, the V gene TRBV5-4; no clear D. Sequencing used blood, obtained before dendritic cell vaccination. This sequence originates from a human donor with glioblastoma. The CDR3 DNA reads as TGTGCCAGCCGCGTGGGAAGCCTCGGTGGCTACACCTTC. Its protein product is CASRVGSLGGYTF.